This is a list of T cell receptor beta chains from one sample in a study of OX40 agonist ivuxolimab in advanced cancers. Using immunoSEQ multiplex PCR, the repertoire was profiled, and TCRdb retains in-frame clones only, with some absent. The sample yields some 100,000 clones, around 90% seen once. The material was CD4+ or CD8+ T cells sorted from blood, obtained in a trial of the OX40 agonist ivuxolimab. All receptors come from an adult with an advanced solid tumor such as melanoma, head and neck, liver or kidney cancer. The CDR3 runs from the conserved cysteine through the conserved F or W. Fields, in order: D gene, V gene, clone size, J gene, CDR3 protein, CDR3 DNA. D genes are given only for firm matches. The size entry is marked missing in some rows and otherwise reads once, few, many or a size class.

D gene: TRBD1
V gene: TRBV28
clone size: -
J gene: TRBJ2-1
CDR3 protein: CASSPPAGQGTYNEQFF
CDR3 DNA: TGTGCCAGCAGTCCCCCGGCCGGACAGGGGACCTACAATGAGCAGTTCTTC

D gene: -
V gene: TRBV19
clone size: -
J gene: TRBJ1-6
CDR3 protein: CASSTGTREALHF
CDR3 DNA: TGTGCCAGTAGTACGGGGACCCGAGAGGCCCTCCACTTT

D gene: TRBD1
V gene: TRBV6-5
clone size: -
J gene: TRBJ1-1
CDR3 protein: CASSKTGVGTEAFF
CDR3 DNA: TGTGCCAGCAGTAAGACAGGGGTGGGCACTGAAGCTTTCTTT

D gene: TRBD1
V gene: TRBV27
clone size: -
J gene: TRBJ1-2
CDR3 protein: CASSSRTGGGYGYTF
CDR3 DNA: TGTGCCAGCAGTTCAAGGACAGGAGGCGGGTATGGCTACACCTTC

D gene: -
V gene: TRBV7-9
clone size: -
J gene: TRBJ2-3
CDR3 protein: CASSLERPTDTQYF
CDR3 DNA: TGTGCCAGCAGCTTAGAGAGACCAACAGATACGCAGTATTTT

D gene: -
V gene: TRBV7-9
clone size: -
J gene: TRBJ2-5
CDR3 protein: CASSTRGAGETQYF
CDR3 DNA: TGTGCCAGCAGCACCCGGGGGGCCGGGGAGACCCAGTACTTC

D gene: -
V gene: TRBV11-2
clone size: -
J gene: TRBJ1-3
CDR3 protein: CASSLISGGTGNTIYF
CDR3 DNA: TGTGCCAGCAGCTTAATTTCGGGGGGCACTGGAAACACCATATATTTT

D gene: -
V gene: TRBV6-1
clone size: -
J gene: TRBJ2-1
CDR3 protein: CASIRVGSSYNEQFF
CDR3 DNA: TGTGCCAGCATCCGAGTGGGGAGCTCCTACAATGAGCAGTTCTTC

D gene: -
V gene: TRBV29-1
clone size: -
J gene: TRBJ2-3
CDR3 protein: CSVCGGPHTDTQYF
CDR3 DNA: TGCAGCGTTTGTGGGGGGCCCCACACAGATACGCAGTATTTT

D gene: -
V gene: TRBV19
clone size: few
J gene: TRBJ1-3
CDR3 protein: CASLSGLEAGNTIYF
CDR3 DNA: TGTGCCAGTCTCTCAGGGCTCGAGGCTGGAAACACCATATATTTT

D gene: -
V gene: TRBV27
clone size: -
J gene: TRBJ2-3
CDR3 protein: CASSYRLGTDTQYF
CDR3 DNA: TGTGCCAGCAGTTACCGCCTCGGCACAGATACGCAGTATTTT

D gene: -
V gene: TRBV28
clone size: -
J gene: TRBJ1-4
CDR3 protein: CASEGPEEKLFF
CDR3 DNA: TGTGCCAGCGAGGGGCCAGAGGAAAAACTGTTTTTT

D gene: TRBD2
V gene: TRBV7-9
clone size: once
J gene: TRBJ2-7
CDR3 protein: CASSLSGGAVDEQYF
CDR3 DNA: TGTGCCAGCAGCCTAAGCGGGGGGGCCGTAGACGAGCAGTACTTC

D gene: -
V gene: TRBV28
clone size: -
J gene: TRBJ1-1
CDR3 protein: CASIRVEGGDTEAFF
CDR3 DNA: TGTGCCAGCATACGGGTCGAGGGGGGGGACACTGAAGCTTTCTTT

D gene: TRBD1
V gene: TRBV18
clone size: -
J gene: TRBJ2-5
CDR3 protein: CASSPPGQQETQYF
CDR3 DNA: TGTGCCAGCTCACCACCGGGACAGCAAGAGACCCAGTACTTC

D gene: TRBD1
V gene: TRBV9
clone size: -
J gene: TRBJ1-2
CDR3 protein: CASSVEQGKCTF
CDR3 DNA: TGTGCCAGCAGCGTCGAACAGGGGAAGTGTACCTTC

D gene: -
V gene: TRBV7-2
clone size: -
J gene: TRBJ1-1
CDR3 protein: CASSPGPFNTEAFF
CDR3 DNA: TGTGCCAGCAGCCCGGGACCTTTTAACACTGAAGCTTTCTTT

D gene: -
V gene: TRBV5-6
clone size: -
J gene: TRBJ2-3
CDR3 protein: CASSLGRGQTSTDTQYF
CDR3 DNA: TGTGCCAGCAGCTTGGGGCGGGGCCAGACTAGCACAGATACGCAGTATTTT

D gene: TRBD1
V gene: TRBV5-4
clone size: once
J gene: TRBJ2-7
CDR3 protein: CASSPARQGAFYEQYF
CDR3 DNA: TGTGCCAGCAGCCCAGCAAGACAGGGGGCCTTCTACGAGCAGTACTTC

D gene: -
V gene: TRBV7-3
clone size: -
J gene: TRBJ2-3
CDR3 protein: CASSLARDRPQYF
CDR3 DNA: TGTGCCAGCAGCTTGGCGAGGGACCGTCCGCAGTATTTT

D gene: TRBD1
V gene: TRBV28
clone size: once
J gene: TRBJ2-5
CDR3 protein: CASRYAGQGQTQYF
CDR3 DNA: TGTGCCAGCAGATACGCGGGACAGGGTCAGACCCAGTACTTC

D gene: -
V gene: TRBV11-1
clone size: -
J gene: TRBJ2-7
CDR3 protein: CASRGTRSYEQYF
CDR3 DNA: TGTGCCAGCAGGGGGACACGGTCTTACGAGCAGTACTTC

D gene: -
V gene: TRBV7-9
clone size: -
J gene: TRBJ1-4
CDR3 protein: CASSPRLGAHEKLFF
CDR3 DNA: TGTGCCAGCAGCCCACGACTGGGAGCCCATGAAAAACTGTTTTTT

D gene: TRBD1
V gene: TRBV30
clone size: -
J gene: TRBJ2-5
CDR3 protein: CALILGTGGETQYF
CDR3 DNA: TGTGCCTTGATCCTCGGGACAGGGGGCGAGACCCAGTACTTC

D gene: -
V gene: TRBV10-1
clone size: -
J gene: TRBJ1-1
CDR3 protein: CASSKSGHTEAFF
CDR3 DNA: TGCGCCAGCAGTAAAAGTGGACACACTGAAGCTTTCTTT

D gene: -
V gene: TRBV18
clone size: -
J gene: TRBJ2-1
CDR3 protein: CASSPPGVLKSNEQFF
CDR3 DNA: TGTGCCAGCTCACCTCCGGGGGTCCTTAAGTCCAATGAGCAGTTCTTC

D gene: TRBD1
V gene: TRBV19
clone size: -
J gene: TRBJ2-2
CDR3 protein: CASSPGTGRNTGELFF
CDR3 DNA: TGTGCCAGTAGTCCCGGGACAGGGAGGAACACCGGGGAGCTGTTTTTT

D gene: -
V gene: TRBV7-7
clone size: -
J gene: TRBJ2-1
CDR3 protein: CASSPRLAHNEQFF
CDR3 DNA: TGTGCTAGCAGCCCTAGGCTAGCGCACAATGAGCAGTTCTTC

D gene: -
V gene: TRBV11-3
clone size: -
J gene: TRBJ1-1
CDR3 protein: CASSRELNTEAFF
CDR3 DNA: TGTGCCAGCTCTAGGGAGCTGAACACTGAAGCTTTCTTT

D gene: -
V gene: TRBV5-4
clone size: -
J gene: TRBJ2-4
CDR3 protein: CASTPRGLEAKNIQYF
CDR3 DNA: TGTGCCAGCACCCCCCGGGGGTTAGAGGCCAAAAACATTCAGTACTTC

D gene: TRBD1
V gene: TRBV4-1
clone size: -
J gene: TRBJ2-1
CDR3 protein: CASRPTGGPSYNEQFF
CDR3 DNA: TGCGCCAGCAGACCTACAGGGGGACCCTCCTACAATGAGCAGTTCTTC

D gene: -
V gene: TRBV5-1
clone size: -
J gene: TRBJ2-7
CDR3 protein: CASSLGQDYEQYF
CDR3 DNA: TGCGCCAGCAGCTTGGGACAAGACTACGAGCAGTACTTC

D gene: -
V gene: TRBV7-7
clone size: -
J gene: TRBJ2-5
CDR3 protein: CASSSDFQETQYF
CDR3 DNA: TGTGCCAGCAGCTCGGATTTTCAAGAGACCCAGTACTTC

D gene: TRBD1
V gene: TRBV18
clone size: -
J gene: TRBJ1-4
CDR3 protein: CASSPQGVNEKLFF
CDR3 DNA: TGTGCCAGCTCACCCCAGGGGGTCAATGAAAAACTGTTTTTT

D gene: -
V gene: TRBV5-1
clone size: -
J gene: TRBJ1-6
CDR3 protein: CASSPGLGDRSPLHF
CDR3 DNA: TGCGCCAGCAGCCCGGGACTGGGGGATAGGTCACCCCTCCACTTT

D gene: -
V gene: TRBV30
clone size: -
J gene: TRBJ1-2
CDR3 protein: CAWNPSAAGYTF
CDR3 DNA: TGTGCCTGGAACCCCTCAGCGGCTGGCTACACCTTC

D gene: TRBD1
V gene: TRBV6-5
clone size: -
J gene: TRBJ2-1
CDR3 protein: CASSRPGQGGLKFF
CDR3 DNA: TGTGCCAGCAGTCGACCGGGACAGGGGGGTTTGAAGTTCTTC

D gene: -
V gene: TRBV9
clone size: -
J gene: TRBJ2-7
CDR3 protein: CASSVSPLTTYEQYF
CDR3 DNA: TGTGCCAGCAGCGTATCCCCTCTTACGACCTACGAGCAGTACTTC

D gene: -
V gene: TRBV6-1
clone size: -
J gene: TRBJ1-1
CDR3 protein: CASSLRTEAFF
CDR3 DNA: TGTGCCAGCAGCCTCAGGACTGAAGCTTTCTTT

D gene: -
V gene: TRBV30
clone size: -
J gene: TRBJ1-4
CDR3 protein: CAWSVIDREKLFF
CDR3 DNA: TGTGCCTGGAGTGTCATCGACCGCGAAAAACTGTTTTTT

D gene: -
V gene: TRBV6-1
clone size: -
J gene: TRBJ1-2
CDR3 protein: CASSEGPGLYGYTF
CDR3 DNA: TGTGCCAGCAGTGAAGGGCCAGGCCTATATGGCTACACCTTC

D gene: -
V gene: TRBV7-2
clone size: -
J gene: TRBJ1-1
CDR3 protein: CASSPREAALNTEAFF
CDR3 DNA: TGTGCCAGCAGCCCTCGCGAGGCGGCATTGAACACTGAAGCTTTCTTT

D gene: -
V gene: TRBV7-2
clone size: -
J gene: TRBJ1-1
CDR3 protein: CASRQPQGVEAFF
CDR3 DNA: TGTGCCAGCAGACAACCTCAGGGTGTAGAAGCTTTCTTT

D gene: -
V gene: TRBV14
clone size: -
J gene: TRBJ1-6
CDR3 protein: CASSQGTGLNSPLHF
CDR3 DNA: TGTGCCAGCAGCCAAGGCACAGGGCTGAATTCACCCCTCCACTTT

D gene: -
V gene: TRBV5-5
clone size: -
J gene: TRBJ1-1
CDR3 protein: CASSLVGVNTEAFF
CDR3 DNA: TGTGCCAGCAGCTTGGTGGGGGTTAACACTGAAGCTTTCTTT